These T cell receptor beta chains were read from a single sample in a study of OX40 agonist ivuxolimab in advanced cancers. Here immunoSEQ multiplex PCR was the method, and the copy in TCRdb shows in-frame clones only, minus some. The sample lists about 22,000 clones; about 90% were seen once. The sequencing here drew on CD4+ or CD8+ T cells sorted from blood, taken in a trial of the OX40 agonist ivuxolimab. The receptors come from an adult with an advanced solid tumor such as melanoma, head and neck, liver or kidney cancer. Both conserved end residues are part of each CDR3. A D gene is named only where the DNA matches it firmly. Some rows mark clone size as missing; the rest say once, few, many or name a class of expanded clone.

d_gene: -; v_gene: TRBV28; j_gene: TRBJ1-6; abundance: -; CDR3nt: TGTGCCAGCAGCCGCCGGGGTAGCAGTTCACCCCTCCACTTT; CDR3aa: CASSRRGSSSPLHF
d_gene: -; v_gene: TRBV19; j_gene: TRBJ1-5; abundance: -; CDR3nt: TGTGCCAGTAGTATAGATCTGAGGGGTGGTCAGCCCCAGCATTTT; CDR3aa: CASSIDLRGGQPQHF
d_gene: -; v_gene: TRBV2; j_gene: TRBJ2-3; abundance: once; CDR3nt: TGTGCCAGCAGTGTGGGCAGAGGGGCCCCAGATACGCAGTATTTT; CDR3aa: CASSVGRGAPDTQYF
d_gene: -; v_gene: TRBV5-4; j_gene: TRBJ2-7; abundance: -; CDR3nt: TGTGCCAGCAGCTTTCCGGGGGCGGCCGAGCAGTACTTC; CDR3aa: CASSFPGAAEQYF
d_gene: -; v_gene: TRBV11-3; j_gene: TRBJ2-2; abundance: -; CDR3nt: TGTGCCAGCAGCCAGGTATGGGGGCTGGCGAACACCGGGGAGCTGTTTTTT; CDR3aa: CASSQVWGLANTGELFF
d_gene: TRBD1; v_gene: TRBV18; j_gene: TRBJ2-5; abundance: -; CDR3nt: TGTGCCAGCTCACCACGGGACAGTTGGGAAGAGACCCAGTACTTC; CDR3aa: CASSPRDSWEETQYF
d_gene: -; v_gene: TRBV6-6; j_gene: TRBJ2-1; abundance: -; CDR3nt: TGTGCCAGCACTACAGGGAATGAGCAGTTCTTC; CDR3aa: CASTTGNEQFF
d_gene: TRBD1; v_gene: TRBV4-2; j_gene: TRBJ1-3; abundance: few; CDR3nt: TGTGCCAGCAGCCAAGACCCCTTTTTGACAGGGAATGAAAACACCATATATTTT; CDR3aa: CASSQDPFLTGNENTIYF
d_gene: -; v_gene: TRBV27; j_gene: TRBJ1-5; abundance: -; CDR3nt: TGTGCCAGCAGTTTTGTAGGACTCAATCAGCCCCAGCATTTT; CDR3aa: CASSFVGLNQPQHF
d_gene: TRBD2; v_gene: TRBV27; j_gene: TRBJ2-3; abundance: -; CDR3nt: TGTGCCAGCAGTTCCACATTGAGCCTAGCGGGCTTGACAGATACGCAGTATTTT; CDR3aa: CASSSTLSLAGLTDTQYF
d_gene: -; v_gene: TRBV13; j_gene: TRBJ2-7; abundance: -; CDR3nt: TGTGCCAGCAGCTTAACACGGGACTACGAGCAGTACTTC; CDR3aa: CASSLTRDYEQYF
d_gene: -; v_gene: TRBV2; j_gene: TRBJ2-7; abundance: medium-sized; CDR3nt: TGTGCCAGCAGTGGGGAGGGGGGGATCTCCTACGAGCAGTACTTC; CDR3aa: CASSGEGGISYEQYF
d_gene: TRBD2; v_gene: TRBV27; j_gene: TRBJ2-1; abundance: -; CDR3nt: TGTGCCAGCAGTCTGGATGGCGGGAGGGCCTACAATGAGCAGTTCTTC; CDR3aa: CASSLDGGRAYNEQFF
d_gene: -; v_gene: TRBV25-1; j_gene: TRBJ2-1; abundance: -; CDR3nt: TGTGCCAGCAGGCCGGAGGGGTACAATGAGCAGTTCTTC; CDR3aa: CASRPEGYNEQFF
d_gene: -; v_gene: TRBV5-1; j_gene: TRBJ2-3; abundance: -; CDR3nt: TGCGCCAGCAGCTTGGCAGGCGTTAGCACAGATACGCAGTATTTT; CDR3aa: CASSLAGVSTDTQYF
d_gene: TRBD2; v_gene: TRBV19; j_gene: TRBJ2-3; abundance: -; CDR3nt: TGTGCCAGTAGTATATTGTCCGGGGGGCTAGCGGGAGATACGCAGTATTTT; CDR3aa: CASSILSGGLAGDTQYF
d_gene: -; v_gene: TRBV7-9; j_gene: TRBJ2-5; abundance: -; CDR3nt: TGTGCCAGCAGCTTAGAGTCGGTACAAGAGACCCAGTACTTC; CDR3aa: CASSLESVQETQYF
d_gene: TRBD1; v_gene: TRBV27; j_gene: TRBJ1-5; abundance: once; CDR3nt: TGTGCCAGCAGTTTACAGGGGGGGGATCAGCCCCAGCATTTT; CDR3aa: CASSLQGGDQPQHF
d_gene: -; v_gene: TRBV11-3; j_gene: TRBJ2-5; abundance: few; CDR3nt: TGTGCCAGCACCATGGGGCTGGGCGGTGGTGAGACCCAGTACTTC; CDR3aa: CASTMGLGGGETQYF
d_gene: -; v_gene: TRBV6-4; j_gene: TRBJ1-5; abundance: -; CDR3nt: TGTGCCAGCACCGGTCAGCCCCAGCATTTT; CDR3aa: CASTGQPQHF
d_gene: -; v_gene: TRBV7-2; j_gene: TRBJ2-2; abundance: -; CDR3nt: TGTGCCAGCCGGGGCGGAGAGAACACCGGGGAGCTGTTTTTT; CDR3aa: CASRGGENTGELFF
d_gene: TRBD2; v_gene: TRBV5-5; j_gene: TRBJ2-1; abundance: -; CDR3nt: TGTGCCAGCAGCTACGACATGCGGACTAGCGGGGATTACAATGAGCAGTTCTTC; CDR3aa: CASSYDMRTSGDYNEQFF
d_gene: -; v_gene: TRBV27; j_gene: TRBJ2-6; abundance: -; CDR3nt: TGTGCCAGCAGTTCCGGGACGATGGTGTCTGGGGCCAACGTCCTGACTTTC; CDR3aa: CASSSGTMVSGANVLTF
d_gene: -; v_gene: TRBV6-6; j_gene: TRBJ2-7; abundance: once; CDR3nt: TGTGCCAGTGGAAGACCCGAGGGGAACGAGCAGTACTTC; CDR3aa: CASGRPEGNEQYF
d_gene: TRBD1; v_gene: TRBV19; j_gene: TRBJ2-7; abundance: -; CDR3nt: TGTGCCAGTAGTATCCTGGGACAGACCTACGAGCAGTACTTC; CDR3aa: CASSILGQTYEQYF
d_gene: TRBD2; v_gene: TRBV5-1; j_gene: TRBJ2-1; abundance: -; CDR3nt: TGCGCCAGCAGCTTGCTTAGCGGGAACTACTACAATGAGCAGTTCTTC; CDR3aa: CASSLLSGNYYNEQFF
d_gene: -; v_gene: TRBV19; j_gene: TRBJ2-5; abundance: -; CDR3nt: TGTGCCAGTAGTAAGTCCGGTTCAGAGACCCAGTACTTC; CDR3aa: CASSKSGSETQYF
d_gene: -; v_gene: TRBV6-5; j_gene: TRBJ1-4; abundance: -; CDR3nt: TGTGCCAGCAGCCACGACAGTGGGAATGAAAAACTGTTTTTT; CDR3aa: CASSHDSGNEKLFF
d_gene: -; v_gene: TRBV6-5; j_gene: TRBJ1-1; abundance: -; CDR3nt: TGTGCCAGCAGTTACGATTGGGGGAACACTGAAGCTTTCTTT; CDR3aa: CASSYDWGNTEAFF
d_gene: TRBD1; v_gene: TRBV27; j_gene: TRBJ1-6; abundance: -; CDR3nt: TGTGCCAGCACCTTCGGGACAGGGGCTTCACCCCTCCACTTT; CDR3aa: CASTFGTGASPLHF
d_gene: -; v_gene: TRBV5-3; j_gene: TRBJ1-5; abundance: -; CDR3nt: TGTGCCAGAAGCCTCTTATTGGGGGTAAATCAGCCCCAGCATTTT; CDR3aa: CARSLLLGVNQPQHF
d_gene: -; v_gene: TRBV7-3; j_gene: TRBJ2-1; abundance: -; CDR3nt: TGTGCCAGCAGCTTAATCCAGTTCAATGAGCAGTTCTTC; CDR3aa: CASSLIQFNEQFF
d_gene: TRBD2; v_gene: TRBV28; j_gene: TRBJ2-1; abundance: once; CDR3nt: TGTGCCAGCAGTTTATTTAGCGGGAGGGGCCATGAGCAGTTCTTC; CDR3aa: CASSLFSGRGHEQFF
d_gene: -; v_gene: TRBV28; j_gene: TRBJ2-7; abundance: -; CDR3nt: TGTGCCAGCAGTTTAACCTACGAGCAGTACTTC; CDR3aa: CASSLTYEQYF
d_gene: -; v_gene: TRBV5-6; j_gene: TRBJ1-5; abundance: once; CDR3nt: TGTGCCAGCAGCTTGGAGGGCTTCAATCAGCCCCAGCATTTT; CDR3aa: CASSLEGFNQPQHF
d_gene: -; v_gene: TRBV27; j_gene: TRBJ2-1; abundance: -; CDR3nt: TGTGCCAGCAGGGGGTGGAAGGGGGAGCAGTTCTTC; CDR3aa: CASRGWKGEQFF
d_gene: TRBD1; v_gene: TRBV6-5; j_gene: TRBJ1-5; abundance: -; CDR3nt: TGTGCCAGCAGTTCACAGGGGACAGGGAACCAGCCCCAGCATTTT; CDR3aa: CASSSQGTGNQPQHF
d_gene: -; v_gene: TRBV28; j_gene: TRBJ2-7; abundance: -; CDR3nt: TGTGCCAGCAGTTTCGCCCTCTATCCCTACGAGCAGTACTTC; CDR3aa: CASSFALYPYEQYF
d_gene: -; v_gene: TRBV10-1; j_gene: TRBJ2-4; abundance: -; CDR3nt: TGCGCCAGCAACGGGGATCTAGCCAAAAACATTCAGTACTTC; CDR3aa: CASNGDLAKNIQYF
d_gene: TRBD1; v_gene: TRBV10-2; j_gene: TRBJ1-2; abundance: -; CDR3nt: TGCGCCAGCAGCCAGACAGGGAGCTACACCTTC; CDR3aa: CASSQTGSYTF
d_gene: -; v_gene: TRBV9; j_gene: TRBJ2-6; abundance: -; CDR3nt: TGTGCCAGCAGCCTAGCGTACAGGGCCGGGGCCAACGTCCTGACTTTC; CDR3aa: CASSLAYRAGANVLTF
d_gene: -; v_gene: TRBV4-1; j_gene: TRBJ1-2; abundance: -; CDR3nt: TGCGCCAGCAGCCAAGGCCAGGAGCTTTCCTATGGCTACACCTTC; CDR3aa: CASSQGQELSYGYTF
d_gene: -; v_gene: TRBV9; j_gene: TRBJ2-7; abundance: -; CDR3nt: TGTGCCAGCAGTAATGGCGGTGGCGAGCAGTACTTC; CDR3aa: CASSNGGGEQYF
d_gene: -; v_gene: TRBV11-3; j_gene: TRBJ2-5; abundance: -; CDR3nt: TGTGCCAGCAGCTCCGGGTCCCCCGCCGGAGAGACCCAGTACTTC; CDR3aa: CASSSGSPAGETQYF
d_gene: TRBD1; v_gene: TRBV27; j_gene: TRBJ2-1; abundance: -; CDR3nt: TGTGCCAGCAGTACAGGGGGCCCCTACAATGAGCAGTTCTTC; CDR3aa: CASSTGGPYNEQFF
d_gene: -; v_gene: TRBV7-7; j_gene: TRBJ2-7; abundance: -; CDR3nt: TGTGCTAGCAGCTTAGGTGGCTCGATTACCTACGAGCAGTACTTC; CDR3aa: CASSLGGSITYEQYF